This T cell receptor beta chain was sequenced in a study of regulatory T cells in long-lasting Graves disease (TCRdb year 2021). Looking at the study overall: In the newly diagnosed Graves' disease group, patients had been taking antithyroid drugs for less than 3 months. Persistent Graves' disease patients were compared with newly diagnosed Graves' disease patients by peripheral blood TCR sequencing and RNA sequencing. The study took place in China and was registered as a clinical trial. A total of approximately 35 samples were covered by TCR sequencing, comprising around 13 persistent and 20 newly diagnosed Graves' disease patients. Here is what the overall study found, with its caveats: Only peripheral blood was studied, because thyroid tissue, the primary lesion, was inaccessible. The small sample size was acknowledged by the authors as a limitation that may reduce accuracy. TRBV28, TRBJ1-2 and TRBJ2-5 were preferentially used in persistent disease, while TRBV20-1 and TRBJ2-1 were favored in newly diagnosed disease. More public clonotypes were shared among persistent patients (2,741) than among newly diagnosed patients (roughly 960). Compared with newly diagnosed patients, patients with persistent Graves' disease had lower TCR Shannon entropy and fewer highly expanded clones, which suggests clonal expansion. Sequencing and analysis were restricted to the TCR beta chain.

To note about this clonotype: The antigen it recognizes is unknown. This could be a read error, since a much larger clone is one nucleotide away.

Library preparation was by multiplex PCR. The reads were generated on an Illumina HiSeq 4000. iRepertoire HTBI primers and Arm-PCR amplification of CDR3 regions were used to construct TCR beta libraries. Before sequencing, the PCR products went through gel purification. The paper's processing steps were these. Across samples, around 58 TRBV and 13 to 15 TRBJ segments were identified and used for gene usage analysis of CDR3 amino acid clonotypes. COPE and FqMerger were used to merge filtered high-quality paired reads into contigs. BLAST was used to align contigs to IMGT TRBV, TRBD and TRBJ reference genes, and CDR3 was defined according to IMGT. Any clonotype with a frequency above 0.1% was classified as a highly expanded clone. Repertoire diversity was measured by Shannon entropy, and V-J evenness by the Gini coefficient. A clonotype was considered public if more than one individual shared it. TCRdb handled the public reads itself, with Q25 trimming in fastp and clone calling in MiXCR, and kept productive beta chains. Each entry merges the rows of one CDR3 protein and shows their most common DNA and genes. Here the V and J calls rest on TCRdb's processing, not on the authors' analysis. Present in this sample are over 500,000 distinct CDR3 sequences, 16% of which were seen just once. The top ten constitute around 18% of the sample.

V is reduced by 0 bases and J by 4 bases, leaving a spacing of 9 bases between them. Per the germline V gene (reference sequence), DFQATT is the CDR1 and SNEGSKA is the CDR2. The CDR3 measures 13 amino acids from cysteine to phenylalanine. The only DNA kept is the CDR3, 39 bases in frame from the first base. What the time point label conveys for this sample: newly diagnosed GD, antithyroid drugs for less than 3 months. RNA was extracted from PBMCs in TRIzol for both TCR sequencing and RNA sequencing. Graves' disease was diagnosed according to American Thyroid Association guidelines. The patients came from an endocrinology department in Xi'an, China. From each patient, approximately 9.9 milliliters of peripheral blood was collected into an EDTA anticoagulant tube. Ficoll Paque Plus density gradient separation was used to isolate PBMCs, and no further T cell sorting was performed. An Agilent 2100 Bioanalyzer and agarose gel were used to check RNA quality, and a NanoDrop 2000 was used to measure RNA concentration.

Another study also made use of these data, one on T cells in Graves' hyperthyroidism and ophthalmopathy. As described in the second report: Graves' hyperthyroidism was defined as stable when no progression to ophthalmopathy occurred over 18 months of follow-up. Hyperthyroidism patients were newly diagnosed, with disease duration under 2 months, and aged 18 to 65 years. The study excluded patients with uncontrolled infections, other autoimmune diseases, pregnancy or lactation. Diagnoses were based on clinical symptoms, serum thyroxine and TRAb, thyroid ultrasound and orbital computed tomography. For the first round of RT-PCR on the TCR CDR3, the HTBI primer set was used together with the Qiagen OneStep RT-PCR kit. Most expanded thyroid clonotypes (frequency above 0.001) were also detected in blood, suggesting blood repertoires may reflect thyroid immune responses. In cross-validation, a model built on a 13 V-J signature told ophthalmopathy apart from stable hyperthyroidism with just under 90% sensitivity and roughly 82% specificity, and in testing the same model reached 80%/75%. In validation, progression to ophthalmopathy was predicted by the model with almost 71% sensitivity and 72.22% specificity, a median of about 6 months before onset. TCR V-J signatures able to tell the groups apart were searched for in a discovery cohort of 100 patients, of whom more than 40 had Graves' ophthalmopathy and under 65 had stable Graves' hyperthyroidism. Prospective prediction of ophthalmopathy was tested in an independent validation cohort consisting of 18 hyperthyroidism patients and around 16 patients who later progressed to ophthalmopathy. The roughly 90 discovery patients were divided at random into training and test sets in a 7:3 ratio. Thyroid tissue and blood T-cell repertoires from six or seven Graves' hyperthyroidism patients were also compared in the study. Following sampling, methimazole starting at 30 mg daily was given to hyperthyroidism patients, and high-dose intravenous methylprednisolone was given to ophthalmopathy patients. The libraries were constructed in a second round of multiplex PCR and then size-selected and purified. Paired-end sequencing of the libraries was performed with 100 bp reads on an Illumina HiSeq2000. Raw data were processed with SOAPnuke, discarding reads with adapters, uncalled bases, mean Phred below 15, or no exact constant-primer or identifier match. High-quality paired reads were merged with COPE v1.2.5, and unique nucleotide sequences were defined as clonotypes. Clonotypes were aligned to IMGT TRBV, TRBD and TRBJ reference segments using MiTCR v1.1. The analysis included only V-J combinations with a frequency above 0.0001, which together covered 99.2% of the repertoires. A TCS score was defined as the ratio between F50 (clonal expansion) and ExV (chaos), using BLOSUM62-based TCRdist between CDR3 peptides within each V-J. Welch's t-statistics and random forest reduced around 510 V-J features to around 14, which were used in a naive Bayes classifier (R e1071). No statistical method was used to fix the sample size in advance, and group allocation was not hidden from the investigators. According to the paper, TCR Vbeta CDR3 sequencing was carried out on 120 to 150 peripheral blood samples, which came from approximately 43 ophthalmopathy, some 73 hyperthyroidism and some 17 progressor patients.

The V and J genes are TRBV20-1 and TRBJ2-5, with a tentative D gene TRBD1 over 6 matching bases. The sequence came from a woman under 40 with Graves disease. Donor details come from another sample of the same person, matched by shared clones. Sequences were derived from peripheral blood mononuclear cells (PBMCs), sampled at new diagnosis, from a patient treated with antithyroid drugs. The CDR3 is CSARDHRVETQYF. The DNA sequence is TGCAGTGCTAGAGATCACAGGGTAGAGACCCAGTACTTC.